The clone carrying this T cell receptor beta chain has a handful of counts. The time point is: patch test 2, 6 weeks after DPC sensitization. As to treatment: therapeutic diphenylcyclopropenone sensitization with weekly scalp DPC. The sample is drawn from a study of human T cells and chemical hapten exposure. V gave up 5 bases and J gave up 0 bases, with 24 bases separating them. Germline values: CDR1 MDHEN, CDR2 SYDVKM. This CDR3 is 19 amino acids long. TCRdb processed the RACE reads anew with MiXCR; each CDR3 protein has one entry. Here the sample spans approximately 75,000 distinct CDR3 sequences, about 8.5% being singletons.

The sample in question was whole blood, obtained in connection with sensitization to the hapten diphenylcyclopropenone (DPC). The TCR was taken from a woman aged 50 to 60 with alopecia areata. Some clones in this sample may be carry-over from other donors' samples. The chain recombines TRBV28 with TRBJ2-3, with D tentatively TRBD2 (6 bases). The CDR3 is CASSTKVYWRGGSTDTQYF. The CDR3 nucleotides read TGTGCCAGCAGTACCAAAGTATATTGGAGGGGAGGAAGCACAGATACGCAGTATTTT.